Listed here are 11 T cell receptor beta chains from one sample, sequenced in a study of T cell changes during pregnancy in multiple sclerosis. Generated by immunoSEQ multiplex PCR, the TCRdb table keeps only in-frame clones and is missing some. This sample has 33,000 or so clones, with around 92% found just once. Specimen: CD8+ T cells from peripheral blood mononuclear cells, collected in the second trimester of pregnancy. The receptors stem from a female donor in good health, enrolled as a control in a pregnancy study.

J is TRBJ2-3 and V is TRBV2; no definite D call. The CDR3 consists of 10 residues. V lost 10 bases and J 2 bases, leaving 4 bases between the germline ends. In germline, CDR1 is SNHLY, CDR2 FYNNEI. CDR3 amino acids: CATTTDTQYF. CDR3 sequence (DNA): TGTGCCACTACCACAGATACGCAGTATTTT.

The V gene is TRBV28, the J gene TRBJ1-6; D unresolved. The CDR3 contains 16 residues. Trimming cost V 2 bases and J 0 bases, with 8 bases left between them. Per germline, CDR1 MDHEN and CDR2 SYDVKM. Written as DNA, the CDR3 is TGTGCCAGCAGTTTAGGACGGGACTCCTATAATTCACCCCTCCACTTT. It translates to CASSLGRDSYNSPLHF. Full variable domain (missing parts from reference TRBV28 and TRBJ1-6): DVKVTQSSRYLVKRTGEKVFLECVQDMDHENMFWYRQDPGLGLRLIYFSYDVKMKEKGDIPEGYSVSREKKERFSLILESASTNQTSMYLCASSLGRDSYNSPLHFGNGTRLTVT.

The gene calls are TRBV9 and TRBJ2-7, with 13 bases that match TRBD2. After removal of 3 bases from V and 4 bases from J, the junction contained 4 bases not matched to a gene. CDR1 SGDLS and CDR2 YYNGEE come from the germline V gene. This CDR3 contains 15 residues. CDR3 amino acids: CASSAGTSGVYEQYF. The CDR3 region has the DNA TGTGCCAGCAGCGCCGGGACTAGCGGGGTTTACGAGCAGTACTTC. Complete variable domain (other parts from reference TRBV9 and TRBJ2-7): DSGVTQTPKHLITATGQRVTLRCSPRSGDLSVYWYQQSLDQGLQFLIQYYNGEERAKGNILERFSAQQFPDLHSELNLSSLELGDSALYFCASSAGTSGVYEQYFGPGTRLTVT.

The chain recombines TRBV5-6 with TRBJ2-4; D is possibly TRBD2 (5 bases). The CDR3 covers 14 residues. V dropped 4 bases and J dropped 8 bases, with 16 bases sitting between them. The germline gives CDR1 SGHDT, CDR2 YYEEEE. CDR3 protein: CASSPGSFGDIQYF. The CDR3 DNA sequence: TGTGCCAGCAGCCCCGGGTCCTTCGGGGACATTCAGTACTTC.

V is TRBV30 and J is TRBJ2-5; D remains unclear. The J call is uncertain, as TRBJ2-7 better fits the DNA end. Looked up from germline, CDR1 is GTSNPN and CDR2 is SVGIG (reference sequence). This CDR3 contains 13 residues. Here the CDR3 reads CAWRVPGRYEQYF. CDR3 in DNA: TGTGCCTGGAGGGTACCGGGTCGGTACGAGCAGTACTTC.

The rearrangement links TRBV5-4 to TRBJ2-1, with D possibly TRBD2 on 6 matching bases. Looked up from germline, CDR1 is SGHNT and CDR2 is YYREEE (reference sequence). V lost 2 bases to trimming and J lost 0 bases, with 21 bases between them. The CDR3 is 19 amino acids. In nucleotides, the CDR3 is TGTGCCAGCAGCTTATCCCCTGGGCGGGGCGCTAGCTCCTACAATGAGCAGTTCTTC. It translates to CASSLSPGRGASSYNEQFF.

This chain joins TRBV29-1 and TRBJ1-2; D is perhaps TRBD1 (6 bases). The V gene lost 5 bases and the J gene lost 0 bases, with 10 bases spanning the gap. This CDR3 comprises 13 residues. Germline assignment: CDR1 SQVTM and CDR2 ANQGSEA. In DNA form, the CDR3 reads TGCAGCGTTAGGGACACAACTAACTATGGCTACACCTTC. It encodes CSVRDTTNYGYTF.

V is TRBV19 and J is TRBJ1-5, with D perhaps TRBD1 (5 bases). The CDR3 extends over 18 amino acids. Trimming left V 6 bases short and J 0 bases short, with 21 bases between. Per germline, CDR1 LNHDA and CDR2 SQIVND (reference sequence). CDR3 region: CASSLQADGYISNQPQHF. The CDR3 DNA sequence: TGTGCCAGTAGCCTACAGGCCGATGGGTATATTAGCAATCAGCCCCAGCATTTT.

This clone came up a few times. The chain joins TRBV7-8 to TRBJ2-7, with 9 bases aligning to TRBD1. The V gene end was trimmed by 5 bases and the J gene end by 3 bases; junction bases not matched to a gene: 11. CDR1 is SGHVS, CDR2 FQNEAQ, per germline. The CDR3 has 16 amino acids. The CDR3 spells CASSQGEGQGFYEQYF. CDR3 in DNA: TGTGCCAGCAGCCAAGGCGAGGGACAGGGATTCTACGAGCAGTACTTC.

The chain joins TRBV27 to TRBJ1-2; D unclear. Trimming pared 1 base from V and 2 bases from J, leaving 5 bases between. This CDR3 spans 13 amino acids. Germline assignment: CDR1 MNHEY and CDR2 SMNVEV (reference sequence). CDR3: CASSLWANYGYTF. CDR3 DNA sequence: TGTGCCAGCAGTTTATGGGCGAACTATGGCTACACCTTC.

This chain joins TRBV27 and TRBJ1-1; 8 bases align to TRBD1. The CDR3 consists of 14 residues. Germline CDR1 reads MNHEY; CDR2 reads SMNVEV (reference sequence). Trimming removed 5 bases from V and 3 bases from J; junction bases left unmatched: 5. The CDR3 DNA reads as TGTGCCAGCAGTCAGGGGGCTTTGGACACTGAAGCTTTCTTT. Protein sequence: CASSQGALDTEAFF.